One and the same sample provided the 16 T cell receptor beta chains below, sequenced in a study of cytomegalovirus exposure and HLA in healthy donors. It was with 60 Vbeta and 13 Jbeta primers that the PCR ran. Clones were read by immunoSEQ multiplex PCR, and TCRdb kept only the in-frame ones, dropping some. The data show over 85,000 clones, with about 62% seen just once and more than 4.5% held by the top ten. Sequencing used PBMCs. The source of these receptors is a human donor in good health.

CDR3: CASSPGQGNEKLFF. DNA for the CDR3: TGCGCCAGCAGCCCGGGACAGGGAAATGAAAAACTGTTTTTT. The chain joins TRBV4-1 to TRBJ1-4, with 9 bases aligning to TRBD1. Germline V gene sequence: CDR1 MGHRA, CDR2 YSYEKL. The junction had 2 bases not matched to a gene; V was cut back by 4 bases and J by 5 bases. CDR3 length: 14 residues.

The CDR3 DNA reads TGTGCCAGTAGTATAGAGGCGGGGTTAGGATTCAAGTCCTACGAGCAGTACTTC. This translates into CASSIEAGLGFKSYEQYF. The J gene is TRBJ2-7, the V gene TRBV19; possible D gene TRBD2, 6 bases. The CDR3 has 18 amino acids. Between the trimmed V and J ends, which lost 0 bases and 1 base, there was a span of 19 bases. Germline V CDR1 and CDR2: LNHDA, SQIVND (reference sequence).

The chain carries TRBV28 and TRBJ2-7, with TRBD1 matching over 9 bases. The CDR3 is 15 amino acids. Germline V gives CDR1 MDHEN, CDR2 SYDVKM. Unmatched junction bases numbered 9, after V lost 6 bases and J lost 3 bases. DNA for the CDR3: TGTGCCAGCAGCATAGGACAGGGGAGGTTCTACGAGCAGTACTTC. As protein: CASSIGQGRFYEQYF.

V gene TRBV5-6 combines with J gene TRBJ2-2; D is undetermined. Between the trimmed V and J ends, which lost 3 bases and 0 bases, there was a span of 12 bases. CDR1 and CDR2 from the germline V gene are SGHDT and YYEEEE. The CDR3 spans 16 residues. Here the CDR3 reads CASSSGVAANTGELFF. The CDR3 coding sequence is TGTGCCAGCAGCTCTGGCGTAGCAGCGAACACCGGGGAGCTGTTTTTT.

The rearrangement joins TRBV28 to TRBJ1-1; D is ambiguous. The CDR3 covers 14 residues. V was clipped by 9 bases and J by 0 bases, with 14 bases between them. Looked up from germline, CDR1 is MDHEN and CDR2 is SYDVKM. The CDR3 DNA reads TGTGCCAGTTCCATTTTAACGGTGAACACTGAAGCTTTCTTT. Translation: CASSILTVNTEAFF.

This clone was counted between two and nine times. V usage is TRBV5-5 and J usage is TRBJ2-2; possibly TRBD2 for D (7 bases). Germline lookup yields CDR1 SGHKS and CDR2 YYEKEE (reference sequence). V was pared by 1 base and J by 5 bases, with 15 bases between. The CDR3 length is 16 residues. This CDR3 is CASSLSGGAGTGELFF. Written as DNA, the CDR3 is TGTGCCAGCAGCTTGTCGGGGGGCGCGGGAACCGGGGAGCTGTTTTTT. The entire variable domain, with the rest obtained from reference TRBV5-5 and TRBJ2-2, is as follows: DAGVTQSPTHLIKTRGQQVTLRCSPISGHKSVSWYQQVLGQGPQFIFQYYEKEERGRGNFPDRFSARQFPNYSSELNVNALLLGDSALYLCASSLSGGAGTGELFFGEGSRLTVL.

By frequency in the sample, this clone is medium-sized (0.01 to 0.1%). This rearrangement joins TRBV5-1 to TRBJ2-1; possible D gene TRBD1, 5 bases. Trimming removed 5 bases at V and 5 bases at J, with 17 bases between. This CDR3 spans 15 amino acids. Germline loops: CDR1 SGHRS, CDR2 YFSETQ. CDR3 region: CASRYQGFENNEQFF. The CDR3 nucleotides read TGCGCCAGCAGATATCAGGGATTTGAGAACAATGAGCAGTTCTTC. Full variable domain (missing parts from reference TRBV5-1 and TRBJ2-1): KAGVTQTPRYLIKTRGQQVTLSCSPISGHRSVSWYQQTPGQGLQFLFEYFSETQRNKGNFPGRFSGRQFSNSRSEMNVSTLELGDSALYLCASRYQGFENNEQFFGPGTRLTVL.

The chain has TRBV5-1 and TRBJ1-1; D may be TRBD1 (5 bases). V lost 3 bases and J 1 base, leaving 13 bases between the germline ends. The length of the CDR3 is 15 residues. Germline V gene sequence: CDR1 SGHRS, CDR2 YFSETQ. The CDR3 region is CASSYTTTENTEAFF. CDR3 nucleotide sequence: TGCGCCAGCAGCTATACAACGACAGAGAACACTGAAGCTTTCTTT.

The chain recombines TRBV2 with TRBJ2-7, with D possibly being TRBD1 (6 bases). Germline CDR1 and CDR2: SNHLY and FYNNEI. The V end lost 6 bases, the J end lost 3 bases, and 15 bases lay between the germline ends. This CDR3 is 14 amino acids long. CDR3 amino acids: CASSETGSIYEQYF. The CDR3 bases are TGTGCCAGCAGCGAAACAGGGTCTATCTACGAGCAGTACTTC.

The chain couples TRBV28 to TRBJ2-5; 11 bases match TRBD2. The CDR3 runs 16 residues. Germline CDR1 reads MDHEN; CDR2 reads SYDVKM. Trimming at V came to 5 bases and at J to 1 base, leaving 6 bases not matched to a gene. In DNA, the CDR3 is TGTGCCAGCAGTCACGGACTAGCGGGTCTCCAAGAGACCCAGTACTTC. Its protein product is CASSHGLAGLQETQYF.

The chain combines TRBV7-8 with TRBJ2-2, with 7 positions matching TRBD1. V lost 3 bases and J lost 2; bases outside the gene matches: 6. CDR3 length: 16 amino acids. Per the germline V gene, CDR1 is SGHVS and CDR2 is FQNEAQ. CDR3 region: CASSLGQLSNTGELFF. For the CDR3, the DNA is TGTGCCAGCAGCTTGGGACAGTTGAGTAACACCGGGGAGCTGTTTTTT.

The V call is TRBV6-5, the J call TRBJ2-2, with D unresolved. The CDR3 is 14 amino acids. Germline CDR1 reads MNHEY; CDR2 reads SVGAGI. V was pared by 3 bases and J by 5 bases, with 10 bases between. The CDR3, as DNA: TGTGCCAGCAGTTATCAATCGGGTACCGGGGAGCTGTTTTTT. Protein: CASSYQSGTGELFF.

Written as DNA, the CDR3 is TGTGCCAGTAGCGAACAGGGGGACCCTAAGTACTTC. Translating it yields CASSEQGDPKYF. The rearrangement links TRBV19 to TRBJ2-5, with 8 bases fitting TRBD1. V lost 6 bases, J lost 12 bases, and 9 bases stayed unmatched. The CDR3 runs to 12 residues. Germline V gene sequence: CDR1 LNHDA, CDR2 SQIVND (reference sequence).

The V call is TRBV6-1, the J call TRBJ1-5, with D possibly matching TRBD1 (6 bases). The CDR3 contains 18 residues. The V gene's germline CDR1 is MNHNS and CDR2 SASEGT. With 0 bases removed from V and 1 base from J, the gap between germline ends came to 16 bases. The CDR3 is CASSEATRRGVSNQPQHF. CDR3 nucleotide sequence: TGTGCCAGCAGTGAAGCGACCCGCAGGGGTGTGAGCAATCAGCCCCAGCATTTT.

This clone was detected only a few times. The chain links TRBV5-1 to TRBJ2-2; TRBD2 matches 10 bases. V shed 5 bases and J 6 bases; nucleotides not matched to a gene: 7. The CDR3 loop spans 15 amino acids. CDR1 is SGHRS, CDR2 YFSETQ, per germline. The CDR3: CASRKREGPPGELFF. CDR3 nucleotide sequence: TGCGCCAGCAGGAAGCGGGAGGGCCCCCCCGGGGAGCTGTTTTTT.

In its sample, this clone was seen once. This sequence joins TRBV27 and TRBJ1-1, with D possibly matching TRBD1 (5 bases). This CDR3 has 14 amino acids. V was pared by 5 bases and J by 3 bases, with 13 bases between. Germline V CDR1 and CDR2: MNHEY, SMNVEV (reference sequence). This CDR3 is CASSEDRTYTEAFF. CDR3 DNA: TGTGCCAGCAGTGAAGACAGAACGTACACTGAAGCTTTCTTT.